These T cell receptor beta chains were read from a single sample in a study of post-analysis software for immune sequencing data. TCRdb recomputed calls from the PCR reads with MiXCR, one row per CDR3 protein. Among a few hundred thousand distinct CDR3 sequences listed, 30% to 40% were seen once. What was sequenced was blood. The receptors derive from a girl between 2 and 10 years old with multiple sclerosis. CDR3s include the opening cysteine and the closing phenylalanine or tryptophan. The D gene is left open where the match is weak. Only some rows state a clone size, as once, few, many or a class for expanded clones.

j_call,v_call,d_call,clone_size,cdr3_length,cdr3_aa,cdr3_nt
TRBJ1-6,TRBV4-1,TRBD1,.,18,CASSPVYKQGVENSPLHF,TGCGCCAGCAGCCCAGTATACAAACAGGGGGTGGAAAATTCACCCCTCCACTTT
TRBJ2-1,TRBV20-1,.,.,14,CSARGLLAGNEQFF,TGCAGTGCTAGAGGTTTACTAGCAGGCAATGAGCAGTTCTTC
TRBJ2-1,TRBV6-2/TRBV6-3,TRBD2,.,15,CASSSQRGADNEQFF,TGTGCCAGCAGTTCCCAGCGGGGGGCGGACAATGAGCAGTTCTTC
TRBJ2-7,TRBV5-4,.,.,12,CASSLTVCEQYF,TGTGCCAGCAGCTTGACTGTCTGCGAGCAGTACTTC
TRBJ1-1,TRBV6-5,.,.,11,CASSYDTEAFF,TGTGCCAGCAGTTACGACACTGAAGCTTTCTTT
TRBJ2-1,TRBV29-1,TRBD2,.,16,CSVEPSGGSSYNEQFF,TGCAGCGTTGAACCCAGCGGGGGTAGCTCCTACAATGAGCAGTTCTTC
TRBJ1-6,TRBV7-8,.,.,13,CASSLNRNSPLHF,TGTGCCAGCAGCTTGAACAGGAATTCACCCCTCCACTTT
TRBJ2-3,TRBV29-1,.,few,13,CSVAAGGTDTQYF,TGCAGCGTTGCAGCAGGGGGCACAGATACGCAGTATTTT
TRBJ2-3,TRBV5-6,TRBD2,.,16,CASTGLAGTSTDTQYF,TGTGCCAGCACGGGGCTAGCGGGGACTAGCACAGATACGCAGTATTTT
TRBJ1-5,TRBV7-9,.,.,16,CASSLAGANSNQPQHF,TGTGCCAGCAGCTTAGCGGGTGCTAATAGCAATCAGCCCCAGCATTTT
TRBJ2-3,TRBV6-5,.,.,16,CASRPLTGTSTDTQYF,TGTGCCAGCAGACCCTTGACAGGCACAAGCACAGATACGCAGTATTTT
TRBJ2-7,TRBV20-1,.,.,12,CSASQGTYEQYF,TGCAGTGCTAGCCAAGGTACCTACGAGCAGTACTTC
TRBJ1-1,TRBV12-3/TRBV12-4,.,few,15,CASSFHRVMNTEAFF,TGTGCCAGCAGTTTTCACAGGGTCATGAACACTGAAGCTTTCTTT
TRBJ2-5,TRBV27,.,few,13,CASGAGLLGTQYF,TGTGCCAGCGGGGCAGGGTTGTTGGGGACCCAGTACTTC
TRBJ2-5,TRBV13,.,.,14,CASSPQDGLETQYF,TGTGCCAGCAGCCCACAAGACGGTTTAGAGACCCAGTACTTC
TRBJ2-1,TRBV5-1,.,.,12,CASKRGEDEQFF,TGCGCCAGCAAAAGGGGGGAGGATGAGCAGTTCTTC
TRBJ2-1,TRBV5-1,.,.,15,CASSATQWGRNEQFF,TGCGCCAGCAGCGCGACGCAGTGGGGTCGCAATGAGCAGTTCTTC
TRBJ1-1,TRBV4-2,TRBD1,.,15,CASSQEPDRGTEAFF,TGTGCCAGCAGCCAAGAGCCAGACAGGGGCACTGAAGCTTTCTTT
TRBJ2-3,TRBV7-2,.,.,14,CASSLVRFSDTQYF,TGTGCCAGCAGCTTAGTTAGGTTTTCAGATACGCAGTATTTT
TRBJ2-7,TRBV5-1,TRBD1,.,16,CASSLSPGTGGYEQYF,TGCGCCAGCAGCTTGTCACCAGGGACAGGGGGCTACGAGCAGTACTTC
TRBJ1-2,TRBV6-5,.,.,13,CASSYQGNYGYTF,TGTGCCAGCAGTTATCAGGGAAACTATGGCTACACCTTC
TRBJ1-5,TRBV29-1,.,few,9,CSVASPQHF,TGCAGCGTTGCTTCGCCCCAGCATTTT
TRBJ2-1,TRBV7-2,.,.,14,CASSLAASYNEQFF,TGTGCCAGCAGCTTAGCGGCCTCCTACAATGAGCAGTTCTTC
TRBJ1-2,TRBV4-2,.,many,11,CASRRNSGYTF,TGTGCCAGCAGGCGAAATAGTGGCTACACCTTC
TRBJ2-7,TRBV28,.,.,10,CASAGNEQYF,TGTGCCAGCGCAGGGAACGAGCAGTACTTC
TRBJ1-5,TRBV5-1,TRBD1,.,15,CASSPQGQGGQPQHF,TGCGCCAGCAGCCCCCAGGGACAGGGGGGACAGCCCCAGCATTTT
TRBJ2-3,TRBV28,TRBD1,few,12,CASREDRGEQYF,TGTGCCAGCAGGGAGGACAGGGGAGAGCAGTATTTT
TRBJ2-1,TRBV12-5,TRBD1,.,14,CASGLAGGRGEQFF,TGTGCTAGTGGTTTGGCAGGGGGCCGCGGTGAGCAGTTCTTC
TRBJ2-3,TRBV6-4,TRBD2,few,16,CASSDRASGGADTQYF,TGTGCCAGCAGTGACAGGGCTAGCGGGGGTGCAGATACGCAGTATTTT
TRBJ2-3,TRBV15,.,few,14,CATGVRVGADTQYF,TGTGCCACGGGTGTACGTGTTGGAGCAGATACGCAGTATTTT
TRBJ1-6,TRBV2,.,.,13,CASTAAYNSPLHF,TGTGCCAGCACTGCAGCATATAATTCACCCCTCCACTTT
TRBJ2-7,TRBV5-1,.,.,17,CASSFNLGTPLLNEQYF,TGCGCCAGCAGCTTTAATTTAGGGACGCCCCTCTTAAATGAGCAGTACTTC
TRBJ2-7,TRBV4-1,.,few,14,CASSQGDSSYEQYF,TGCGCCAGCAGCCAAGGTGACTCGTCCTACGAGCAGTACTTC
TRBJ2-1,TRBV29-1,TRBD2,.,14,CSVEAGLAAGEQFF,TGCAGCGTTGAAGCGGGACTAGCCGCTGGTGAGCAGTTCTTC
TRBJ1-1,TRBV7-9,.,.,12,CASKTGDFEAFF,TGTGCCAGCAAAACAGGCGACTTTGAAGCTTTCTTT
TRBJ2-4,TRBV4-1,.,few,17,CASSQVAGEVAKNIQYF,TGCGCCAGCAGCCAAGTCGCCGGGGAGGTAGCCAAAAACATTCAGTACTTC
TRBJ2-7,TRBV6-5,.,.,17,CASSFQAPDSYSYEQYF,TGTGCCAGCAGTTTCCAAGCACCGGACAGCTACTCCTACGAGCAGTACTTC
TRBJ2-7,TRBV4-1,.,few,15,CASSQGGNREFEQYF,TGCGCCAGCAGCCAAGGGGGTAATCGTGAGTTCGAGCAGTACTTC
TRBJ1-1,TRBV7-6,.,.,15,CASSIGTSVSTEAFF,TGTGCCAGCAGCATCGGGACTTCGGTCAGCACTGAAGCTTTCTTT
TRBJ2-3,TRBV7-2,.,.,17,CASSLVVQAYGGDTQYF,TGTGCCAGCAGCTTAGTGGTACAGGCCTACGGAGGAGATACGCAGTATTTT
TRBJ2-7,TRBV5-6,.,.,16,CASSPQREGAYYEQYF,TGTGCCAGCAGCCCACAGAGGGAGGGGGCGTACTACGAGCAGTACTTC
TRBJ2-1,TRBV7-2,.,.,13,CASSRRGLNEQFF,TGTGCCAGCAGCCGGAGGGGGCTCAATGAGCAGTTCTTC